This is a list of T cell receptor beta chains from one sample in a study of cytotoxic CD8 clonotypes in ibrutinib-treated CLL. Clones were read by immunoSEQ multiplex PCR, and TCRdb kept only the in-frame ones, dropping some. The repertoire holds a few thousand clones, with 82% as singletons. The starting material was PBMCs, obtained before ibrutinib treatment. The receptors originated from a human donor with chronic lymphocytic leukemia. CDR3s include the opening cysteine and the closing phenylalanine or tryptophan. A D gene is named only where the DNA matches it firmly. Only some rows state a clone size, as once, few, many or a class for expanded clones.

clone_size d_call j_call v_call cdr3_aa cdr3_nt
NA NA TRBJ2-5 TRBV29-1 CSVDGNQETQYF TGCAGCGTTGATGGGAACCAAGAGACCCAGTACTTC
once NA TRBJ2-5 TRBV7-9 CASSDRRGGAETQYF TGTGCCAGCAGCGACAGACGAGGGGGGGCTGAGACCCAGTACTTC
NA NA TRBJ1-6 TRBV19 CASSIGPGGSPLHF TGTGCCAGTAGTATCGGTCCCGGAGGTTCACCCCTCCACTTT
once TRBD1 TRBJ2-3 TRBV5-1 CASTYGQGTFSSTDTQYF TGCGCCAGCACATACGGACAGGGGACCTTCTCTAGCACAGATACGCAGTATTTT
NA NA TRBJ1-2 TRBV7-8 CASSERDNYGYTF TGTGCCAGCAGCGAGCGGGACAACTATGGCTACACCTTC
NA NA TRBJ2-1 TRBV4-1 CASSQDGTGDWEQFF TGCGCCAGCAGCCAAGATGGAACAGGGGACTGGGAGCAGTTCTTC
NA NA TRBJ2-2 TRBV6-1 CASSRTTGELFF TGTGCCAGCAGTAGGACCACCGGGGAGCTGTTTTTT
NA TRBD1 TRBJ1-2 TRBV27 CASSLKGAYGYTF TGTGCCAGCAGTTTAAAGGGGGCCTATGGCTACACCTTC
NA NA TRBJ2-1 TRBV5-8 CASSLVSGSYEQFF TGTGCCAGCAGCTTGGTGTCAGGGAGCTATGAGCAGTTCTTC
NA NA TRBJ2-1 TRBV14 CASSHQAGTKGYNEQFF TGTGCCAGCAGCCACCAAGCCGGGACAAAGGGCTACAATGAGCAGTTCTTC
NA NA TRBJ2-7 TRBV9 CASSVGGNHEQYF TGTGCCAGCAGCGTAGGAGGAAACCACGAGCAGTACTTC
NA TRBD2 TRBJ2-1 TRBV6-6 CASSYSTSGGDNEQFF TGTGCCAGCAGTTACTCGACTAGCGGGGGGGACAATGAGCAGTTCTTC
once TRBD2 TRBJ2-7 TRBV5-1 CASSLTAGGGYEQYF TGCGCCAGCAGCTTGACGGCGGGGGGTGGCTACGAGCAGTACTTC
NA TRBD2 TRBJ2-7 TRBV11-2 CASSSTRGAYEQYF TGTGCCAGCAGCTCTACGCGGGGGGCCTACGAGCAGTACTTC
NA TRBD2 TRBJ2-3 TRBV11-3 CASSAPGEGDTQYF TGTGCCAGCAGCGCCCCGGGGGAGGGGGATACGCAGTATTTT
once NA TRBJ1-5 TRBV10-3 CAISEVSSNQPQHF TGTGCCATCAGTGAGGTCAGTAGCAATCAGCCCCAGCATTTT
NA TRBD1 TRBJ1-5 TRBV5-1 CASSVGQGDQPQHF TGCGCCAGCAGCGTCGGACAGGGGGATCAGCCCCAGCATTTT
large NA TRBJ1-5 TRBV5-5 CASSLIPGSGQPQHF TGTGCCAGCAGCTTGATTCCGGGTAGCGGTCAGCCCCAGCATTTT
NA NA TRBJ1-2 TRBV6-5 CASSSDLVYGYTF TGTGCCAGCAGTTCCGATCTGGTCTATGGCTACACCTTC
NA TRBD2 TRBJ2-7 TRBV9 CASSKGLAGYEQYF TGTGCCAGCAGCAAGGGACTAGCGGGGTACGAGCAGTACTTC
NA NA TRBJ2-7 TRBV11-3 CASSSNGYEQYF TGTGCCAGCAGCTCAAACGGTTACGAGCAGTACTTC
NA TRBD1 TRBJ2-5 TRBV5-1 CASSFGAVTGGEETQYF TGCGCCAGCAGCTTCGGTGCGGTTACAGGGGGCGAAGAGACCCAGTACTTC
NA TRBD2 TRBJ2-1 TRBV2 CASSGDWGRLAGALSSYNEQFF TGTGCCAGCAGTGGTGATTGGGGTAGGCTAGCGGGGGCCCTCTCATCCTACAATGAGCAGTTCTTC
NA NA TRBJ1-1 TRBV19 CASNQNTEAFF TGTGCCAGTAACCAGAACACTGAAGCTTTCTTT
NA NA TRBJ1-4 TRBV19 CASSIAAPVNEKLFF TGTGCCAGTAGTATAGCGGCCCCGGTTAATGAAAAACTGTTTTTT
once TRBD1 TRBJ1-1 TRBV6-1 CATTRQGMNTEAFF TGTGCCACGACAAGACAGGGAATGAACACTGAAGCTTTCTTT
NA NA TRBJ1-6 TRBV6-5 CASSYQTGAESPLHF TGTGCCAGCAGTTACCAGACAGGAGCAGAGTCACCCCTCCACTTT
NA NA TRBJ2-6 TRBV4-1 CASSPLSSGANVLTF TGCGCCAGCAGCCCTTTGAGCTCTGGGGCCAACGTCCTGACTTTC
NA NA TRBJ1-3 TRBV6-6 CASSYARIAGNTIYF TGTGCCAGCAGTTACGCTCGGATTGCAGGAAACACCATATATTTT
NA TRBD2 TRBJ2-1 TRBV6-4 CASSDGTNNEQFF TGTGCCAGCAGTGACGGGACTAACAATGAGCAGTTCTTC
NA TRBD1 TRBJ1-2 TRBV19 CASWGEGANGYTF TGTGCCAGCTGGGGGGAGGGGGCCAATGGCTACACCTTC
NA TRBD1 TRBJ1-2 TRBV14 CASSQERVDRVPYGYTF TGTGCCAGCAGCCAAGAAAGGGTCGACAGGGTGCCCTATGGCTACACCTTC
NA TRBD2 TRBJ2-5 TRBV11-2 CASSLAIAGRARETQYF TGTGCCAGCAGCCTAGCTATAGCGGGCCGGGCGAGGGAGACCCAGTACTTC
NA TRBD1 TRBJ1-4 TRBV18 CASSTGTGGEKLFF TGTGCCAGCTCTACCGGGACAGGGGGAGAAAAACTGTTTTTT
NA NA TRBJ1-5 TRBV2 CASSEGLWQPQHF TGTGCCAGCAGTGAAGGTCTGTGGCAGCCCCAGCATTTT
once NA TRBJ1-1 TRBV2 CASSSIQGNTEAFF TGTGCCAGCAGCTCTATACAAGGGAACACTGAAGCTTTCTTT
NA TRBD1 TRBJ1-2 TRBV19 CASRKQGAEGYTF TGTGCCAGTAGGAAACAGGGGGCAGAGGGCTACACCTTC
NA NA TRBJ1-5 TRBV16 CASSQKGGNQPQHF TGTGCCAGCAGCCAAAAGGGTGGCAATCAGCCCCAGCATTTT
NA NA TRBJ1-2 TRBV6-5 CASSYSLGVFGYTF TGTGCCAGCAGTTACTCACTGGGGGTCTTTGGCTACACCTTC
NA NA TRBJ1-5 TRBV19 CASSEALNQPQHF TGTGCCAGTAGTGAGGCTCTCAATCAGCCCCAGCATTTT
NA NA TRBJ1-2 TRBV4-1 CASSQDPGGRNYGYTF TGCGCCAGCAGCCAAGATCCGGGGGGCAGAAACTATGGCTACACCTTC
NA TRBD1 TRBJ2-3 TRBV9 CASRLGQGASDTQYF TGTGCCAGCAGACTCGGACAGGGGGCCTCAGATACGCAGTATTTT
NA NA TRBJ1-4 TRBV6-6 CASSYSQPTEKLFF TGTGCCAGCAGTTACAGTCAGCCTACTGAAAAACTGTTTTTT
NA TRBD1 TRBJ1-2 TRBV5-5 CASSLSWVGTGPRGYTF TGTGCCAGCAGTCTTAGTTGGGTTGGGACAGGGCCTAGGGGCTACACCTTC
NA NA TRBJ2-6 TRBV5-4 CASSLERAGANVLTF TGTGCCAGCAGCTTGGAGCGGGCTGGGGCCAACGTCCTGACTTTC